What follows is one TCR beta chain and its context. This clone was detected a few times. Its recognized antigen is unknown. Base qualities are not at hand, and no much larger clone is one base apart. There are 13 amino acids in the CDR3, from cysteine to phenylalanine inclusive. The retained sequence is limited to the CDR3, 39 bases, with the frame set at the first base. The germline V gene (reference sequence) gives CDR1 as MNHEY and CDR2 as SMNVEV. The junction shows trimming of 5 bases on V and 2 bases on J, plus 10 bases between the germline ends. The sample belongs to a study of T cells after posttransplantation cyclophosphamide (dated by TCRdb to the mid-2010s). Describing the broader study: Using TRB sequencing, the study followed how the T cell repertoire rebuilt after myeloablative bone marrow transplantation with posttransplantation cyclophosphamide given as GVHD prophylaxis. Public TRB sequences were queried against a database of over 3,600 sequences associated with responses to pathogens, tumor antigens, self-antigens and alloantigens. Up to 3 additional blood samples from 2 to 5.2 years after transplant were also TRB-sequenced in 3 patients, as was pretransplant blood from several patients. Blood from every one of the 30 to 35 PTCy patients who had 1-year posttransplant specimens underwent TRB sequencing. Samples from under 40 PTCy-treated patients, along with samples from about 17 of their related bone marrow donors, underwent antigen receptor sequencing. Because TRA and TRB clonality correlated tightly in fewer than ten samples, the subsequent TCR analyses were limited to TRB only. What the authors observed across the whole study: The TRB repertoires of T cells infiltrating skin or GI tract showed only limited overlap with the TRB repertoires of T cells in blood. At 1-2 months, donor-recipient similarity was low but rose over the first year, and the later blood repertoires were often dominated by donor CD8+ memory clones. Across 45 patients, recipient CMV seropositivity and CMV reactivation were highly associated with TRB clonality; PTCy diversity was similar to CNI/methotrexate controls.

The treatment or condition label, as the study defines it: high-dose cyclophosphamide on days +3 and +4 as single-agent GVHD prophylaxis. Patients in the PTCy group got busulfan and fludarabine conditioning, a marrow graft from a related or unrelated donor, and cyclophosphamide on days +3 and +4. PTCy-treated patients came from a prospective multi-institutional clinical trial. Peripheral blood and bone marrow mononuclear cells were isolated by Ficoll-Hypaque density centrifugation and were cryopreserved. Genomic DNA was used for TRB sequencing, which was performed with the immunoSEQ assay at survey resolution or with the hsTCRB kit. As for the original processing: The immunoSEQ software handled initial read processing, and the LymphoSeq R package was used for repertoire analyses. For each TRB dataset, clonality was calculated as 1 minus normalized Shannon entropy, and the Gini coefficient was computed as well. To infer phenotypes in unsorted samples, TRB sequences from sorted subsets of the recipient or donor were mapped onto unsorted samples from the same recipient. TCRdb stores this immuneACCESS table with in-frame sequences only. Part of the clones is absent; in the studies checked, under half of the shortfall reflects unresolved V genes, and no reason is known for the rest. That table supplies the V and J calls and clone size; D and trimming were determined from the DNA. For this sample the table gives 9,000 to 13,000 clones, of which more than 80% were detected only once. Approximately 5.4% of the sample rests with the top ten.

The sample here was PBMCs, taken after allogeneic stem cell transplant with posttransplant cyclophosphamide. The chain joins TRBV27 to TRBJ2-7, with the D gene not confidently named. The source of this sequence is a female patient aged 50 to 65 who received an allogeneic stem cell transplant from a related donor, was CMV-positive, and had no GVHD. After a transplant, some T cells may have been passed on by the graft donor. The CDR3 amino acid sequence is: CASSPRQAYEQYF. In nucleotides, the sequence is TGTGCCAGCAGTCCCCGACAAGCCTACGAGCAGTACTTC.